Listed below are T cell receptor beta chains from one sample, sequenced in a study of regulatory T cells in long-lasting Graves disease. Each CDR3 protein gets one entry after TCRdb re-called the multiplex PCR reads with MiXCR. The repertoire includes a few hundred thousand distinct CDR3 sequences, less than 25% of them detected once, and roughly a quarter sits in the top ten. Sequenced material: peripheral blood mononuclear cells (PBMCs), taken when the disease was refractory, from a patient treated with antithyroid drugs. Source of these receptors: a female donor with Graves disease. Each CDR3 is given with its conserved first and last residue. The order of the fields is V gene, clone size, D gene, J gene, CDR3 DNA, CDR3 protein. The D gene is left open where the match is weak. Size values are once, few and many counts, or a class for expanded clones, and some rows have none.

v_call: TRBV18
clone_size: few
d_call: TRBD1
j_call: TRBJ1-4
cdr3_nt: TGTGCCAGCTCACCCAGGACAGGGGTTGAAAAACTGTTTTTT
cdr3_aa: CASSPRTGVEKLFF

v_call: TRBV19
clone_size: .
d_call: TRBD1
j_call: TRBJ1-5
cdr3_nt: TGTGCCAGTTACTCCCCAGCGGGACAGGGTGGCAATCAGCCCCAGCATTTT
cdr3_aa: CASYSPAGQGGNQPQHF

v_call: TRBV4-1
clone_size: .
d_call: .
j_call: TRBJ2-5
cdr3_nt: TGCGCCAGCAGCCAAGCGAAGTACGAGACCCAGTACTTC
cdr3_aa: CASSQAKYETQYF

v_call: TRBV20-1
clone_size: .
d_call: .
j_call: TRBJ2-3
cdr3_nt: TGCAGTGCTAGTATAGTTTCTGATACGCAGTATTTT
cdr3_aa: CSASIVSDTQYF

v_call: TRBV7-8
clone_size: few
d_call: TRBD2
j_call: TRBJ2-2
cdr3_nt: TGTGCCAGCAGCACCCACGGACTAGCGTTTAACACCGGGGAGCTGTTTTTT
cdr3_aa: CASSTHGLAFNTGELFF

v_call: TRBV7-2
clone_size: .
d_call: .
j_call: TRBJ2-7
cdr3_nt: TGTGCCAGCAGCCGACAGGGGTCGGGGGGGGAGCAGTACTTC
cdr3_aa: CASSRQGSGGEQYF

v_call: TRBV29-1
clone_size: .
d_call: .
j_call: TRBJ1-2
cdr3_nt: TGCAGCGGAGAAGTAACTTCGGGAGGCTACACCTTC
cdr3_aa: CSGEVTSGGYTF

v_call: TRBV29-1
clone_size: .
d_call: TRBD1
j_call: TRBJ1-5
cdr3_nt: TGCAGCGTTAGGACAGGAAACAATCAGCCCCAGCATTTT
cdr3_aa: CSVRTGNNQPQHF

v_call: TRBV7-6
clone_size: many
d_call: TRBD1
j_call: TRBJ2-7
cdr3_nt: TGTGCCAGCAGCTTAGGGACAGGGTACACCTACGAGCAGTACTTC
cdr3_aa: CASSLGTGYTYEQYF

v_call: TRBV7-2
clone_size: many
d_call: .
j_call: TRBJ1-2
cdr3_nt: TGTGCCAGCAGCCAGGGCGAGGGACGGGGCTACACCTTC
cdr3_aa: CASSQGEGRGYTF

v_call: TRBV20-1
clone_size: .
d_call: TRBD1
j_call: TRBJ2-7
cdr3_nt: TGCAGTGCTGAACAGGGGGTGTTTGACGAGCAGTACTTC
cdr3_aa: CSAEQGVFDEQYF

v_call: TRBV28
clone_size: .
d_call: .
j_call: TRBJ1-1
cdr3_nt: TGTGCCAGCAGCGCCGCCGGACTCGTGGAAGCTTTCTTT
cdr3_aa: CASSAAGLVEAFF

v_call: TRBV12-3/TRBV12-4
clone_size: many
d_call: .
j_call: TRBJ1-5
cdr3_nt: TGTGCCAGCAGTTTAAGGCGGGGCAGTCAGCCCCAGCATTTT
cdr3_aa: CASSLRRGSQPQHF

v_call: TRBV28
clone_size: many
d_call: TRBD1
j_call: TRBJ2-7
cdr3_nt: TGTGCCAGCAGTGAAAACAGGGGACCTCTCTACGAGCAGTACTTC
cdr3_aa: CASSENRGPLYEQYF

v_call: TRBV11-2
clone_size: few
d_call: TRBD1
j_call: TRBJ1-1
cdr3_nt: TGTGCCAGCAGCCGAATCCGACTGGAATCAGGGGGCCGAGTATGGACTGAAGCTTTCTTT
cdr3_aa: CASSRIRLESGGRVWTEAFF

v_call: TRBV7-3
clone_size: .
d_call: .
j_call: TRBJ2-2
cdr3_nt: TGTGCCAGCAGCTTATCGGGGATGGGCACCGGGGAGCTGTTTTTT
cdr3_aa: CASSLSGMGTGELFF

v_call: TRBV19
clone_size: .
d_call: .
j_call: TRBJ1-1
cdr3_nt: TGTGCCAGTAGTTCCATCCCCGCCGGGGCCATGAACACTGAAGCTTTCTTT
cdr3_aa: CASSSIPAGAMNTEAFF

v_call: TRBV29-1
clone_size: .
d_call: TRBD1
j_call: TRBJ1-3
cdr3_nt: TGCAGCGTTGAAGTCTTGCCAGGGGGGCAAGGAAACACCATATATTTT
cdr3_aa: CSVEVLPGGQGNTIYF

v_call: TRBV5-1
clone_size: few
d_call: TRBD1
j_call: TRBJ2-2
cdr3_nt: TGCGCCAGCAGCTTGGCTTGGACAGGGTGGGGACCGAACACCGGGGAGCTGTTTTTT
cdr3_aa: CASSLAWTGWGPNTGELFF

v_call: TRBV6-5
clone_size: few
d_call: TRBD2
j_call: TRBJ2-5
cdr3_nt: TGTGCCAGCAGTTACCTCCCGGGACTAGCGGGAGTCGGGCAAGAGACCCAGTACTTC
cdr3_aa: CASSYLPGLAGVGQETQYF